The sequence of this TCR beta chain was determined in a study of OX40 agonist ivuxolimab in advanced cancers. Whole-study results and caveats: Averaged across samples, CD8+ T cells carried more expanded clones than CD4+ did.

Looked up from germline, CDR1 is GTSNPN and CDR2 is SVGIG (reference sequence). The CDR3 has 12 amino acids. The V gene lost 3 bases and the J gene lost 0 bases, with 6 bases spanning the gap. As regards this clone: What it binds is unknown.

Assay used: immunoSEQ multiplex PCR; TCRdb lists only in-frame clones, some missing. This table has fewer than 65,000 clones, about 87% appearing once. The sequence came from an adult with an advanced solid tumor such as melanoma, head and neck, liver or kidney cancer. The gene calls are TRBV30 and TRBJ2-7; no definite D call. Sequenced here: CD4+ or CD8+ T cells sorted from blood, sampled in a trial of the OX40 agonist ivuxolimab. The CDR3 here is CAWSTDSYEQYF. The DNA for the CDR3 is TGTGCCTGGAGCACAGACTCCTACGAGCAGTACTTC. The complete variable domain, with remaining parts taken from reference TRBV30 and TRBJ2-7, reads SQTIHQWPATLVQPVGSPLSLECTVEGTSNPNLYWYRQAAGRGLQLLFYSVGIGQISSEVPQNLSASRPQDRQFILSSKKLLLSDSGFYLCAWSTDSYEQYFGPGTRLTVT.